The 20 T cell receptor beta chains below all came from one sample that was sequenced in a study of T cell responses to AZD1222 COVID-19 vaccine. Clones were sequenced by immunoSEQ multiplex PCR, and TCRdb holds only the in-frame ones, with some missing. The sample shows fewer than 150,000 clones, approximately 88% of them seen only once. The sequencing here drew on peripheral blood, taken on day 0 of AZD1222 vaccination. The receptors originated from an adult in good health.

This clone came up a few times. The chain combines TRBV2 with TRBJ2-3; a weak D match, TRBD2 (5 bases). Trimming stripped 7 bases from V and 2 bases from J, with 13 bases between. The germline V gene encodes CDR1 SNHLY and CDR2 FYNNEI. CDR3 length: 14 residues. The CDR3: CASKTRGTTDTQYF. DNA of the CDR3: TGTGCCAGCAAAACCCGGGGTACCACAGATACGCAGTATTTT.

The chain links TRBV19 to TRBJ1-2, with TRBD1 matching over 7 bases. The V and J ends lost 3 bases and 5 bases, in that order; junction bases with no gene match: 6. Germline lookup yields CDR1 LNHDA and CDR2 SQIVND (reference sequence). The CDR3 spans 14 residues. The CDR3 sequence is CASSIQGVWYGYTF. The DNA of the CDR3 is TGTGCCAGTAGTATCCAGGGGGTCTGGTATGGCTACACCTTC.

The gene calls are TRBV5-1 and TRBJ2-7; the D gene is possibly TRBD1 (6 bases). The V gene's germline CDR1 is SGHRS and CDR2 YFSETQ. The length of the CDR3 is 15 residues. The V end lost 4 bases, the J end lost 4 bases, and 18 bases lay between the germline ends. CDR3 in amino acids: CASSVQGSQGYEQYF. CDR3 bases: TGCGCCAGCAGCGTACAGGGATCTCAAGGGTACGAGCAGTACTTC. Full variable domain (remainder filled in from reference TRBV5-1 and TRBJ2-7): KAGVTQTPRYLIKTRGQQVTLSCSPISGHRSVSWYQQTPGQGLQFLFEYFSETQRNKGNFPGRFSGRQFSNSRSEMNVSTLELGDSALYLCASSVQGSQGYEQYFGPGTRLTVT.

The rearrangement joins TRBV7-2 to TRBJ1-1, with a weak D call TRBD1 (5 bases). Trimming took off 4 bases at V and 7 bases at J, with 16 bases between the two ends. Germline V lookup: CDR1 SGHTA, CDR2 FQGNSA. The CDR3 is 14 residues long. CDR3 sequence (DNA): TGTGCCAGCAGCTCGGGACCGGGGCCAAGTGAAGCTTTCTTT. This gives the protein CASSSGPGPSEAFF.

The chain links TRBV7-2 to TRBJ2-1, with a weak D call TRBD1 (6 bases). The germline V gene has CDR1 SGHTA and CDR2 FQGNSA. The CDR3 is made up of 16 amino acids. Between the trimmed V and J ends, which lost 1 base and 1 base, there was a span of 11 bases. For the CDR3, the DNA is TGTGCCAGCAGCTTAGACCCAGGGGTGTCCTACAATGAGCAGTTCTTC. Protein: CASSLDPGVSYNEQFF.

This chain connects TRBV5-6 to TRBJ1-2, with D perhaps TRBD1 (5 bases). The CDR3 has 13 residues. V was cut by 3 bases and J by 6 bases, with 12 bases left in between. Germline V CDR1 and CDR2: SGHDT, YYEEEE. The CDR3 bases are TGTGCCAGCAGCTGGGGCTCATCGGATGGCTACACCTTC. Translated: CASSWGSSDGYTF.

The genes are TRBV19 and TRBJ2-5, with 8 bases fitting TRBD1. This CDR3 has 11 residues. With 4 bases clipped from V and 14 bases from J, the junction kept 6 bases outside the gene matches. From germline, CDR1 is LNHDA and CDR2 SQIVND (reference sequence). The CDR3 DNA reads TGTGCCAGTAGTACCGGACAGGGAAGATACTTC. The encoded protein is CASSTGQGRYF.

This chain joins TRBV28 and TRBJ1-2; TRBD1 agrees at 10 bases. The germline CDR1 and CDR2 sequences are MDHEN and SYDVKM. With V trimmed by 6 bases and J by 7 bases, 2 bases remained unmatched. This CDR3 has 12 residues. CDR3 nucleotides: TGTGCCAGCAGGACAGGGGGCCGTGGCTACACCTTC. Its protein is CASRTGGRGYTF.

This clone appeared a single time. J is TRBJ1-2 and V is TRBV10-3; D is uncertain. The V and J ends lost 7 bases and 4 bases respectively, with 16 bases between them. The CDR3 spans 14 residues. The germline V gene encodes CDR1 ENHRY and CDR2 SYGVKD. The CDR3 DNA reads as TGTGCCATCACCGAGGGTGGGCCTGCCTATGGCTACACCTTC. It translates to CAITEGGPAYGYTF.

The rearrangement links TRBV7-8 to TRBJ1-1, with TRBD1 as a possible D gene (5 bases). CDR1 and CDR2 (germline): SGHVS, FQNEAQ. The CDR3 runs 14 residues. V shed 3 bases and J shed 4 bases, with 12 bases lying between them. CDR3 sequence (DNA): TGTGCCAGCAGCTTCGACCTGACAGTCACTGAAGCTTTCTTT. Its protein product is CASSFDLTVTEAFF.

The chain combines TRBV4-3 with TRBJ2-7; D ambiguous. The length of the CDR3 is 12 residues. The V end was cut by 8 bases, the J end by 2 bases, with 10 bases between. Per germline, CDR1 LGHNA and CDR2 YSLEER. The CDR3 DNA follows: TGCGCCAGCCCTTCCTCAACCTACGAGCAGTACTTC. This codes for CASPSSTYEQYF.

This sequence joins TRBV5-4 and TRBJ1-1, with D hard to call. V lost 0 bases and J lost 5, with 11 bases in between. CDR1 and CDR2 from the germline V gene are SGHNT and YYREEE (reference sequence). The CDR3 is made up of 14 amino acids. CDR3 amino acids: CASSLATARTEAFF. The CDR3, as DNA: TGTGCCAGCAGCTTGGCCACAGCCCGGACTGAAGCTTTCTTT.

To note about this clone: This CDR3 is also generated by other DNA sequences in the sample. The gene calls are TRBV7-2 and TRBJ2-2; no clear D gene. This CDR3 contains 11 residues. V was trimmed by 2 bases and J by 5 bases, leaving 0 bases between them. In germline, CDR1 is SGHTA, CDR2 FQGNSA. DNA of the CDR3: TGTGCCAGCAGCTTAACCGGGGAGCTGTTTTTT. It is translated as CASSLTGELFF.

V gene TRBV4-3 combines with J gene TRBJ2-3; 7 nucleotides align to TRBD1. After removal of 5 bases from V and 3 bases from J, the junction contained 5 bases not matched to a gene. There are 14 residues in the CDR3. Germline V gives CDR1 LGHNA, CDR2 YSLEER. CDR3 nucleotides: TGCGCCAGCAGCACCCGGACAGGAACAGATACGCAGTATTTT. Translating it yields CASSTRTGTDTQYF.

This chain connects TRBV10-3 to TRBJ2-7; 12 positions match TRBD1. Trimming at V came to 2 bases and at J to 1 base, leaving 6 bases not matched to a gene. The germline gives CDR1 ENHRY, CDR2 SYGVKD. The CDR3 covers 17 residues. The chain's CDR3 is CAISERDRGRKSYEQYF. In DNA form, the CDR3 reads TGTGCCATCAGTGAGCGGGACAGGGGGCGAAAATCCTACGAGCAGTACTTC.

J is TRBJ2-3 and V is TRBV5-1, with D possibly TRBD1 on 6 matching bases. Germline V gene lookup returns CDR1 SGHRS and CDR2 YFSETQ. This CDR3 comprises 14 residues. V was clipped by 5 bases and J by 1 base, with 11 bases between them. The DNA of the CDR3 is TGCGCCAGCAGGGGGAACAGGGGCACAGATACGCAGTATTTT. Translating gives CASRGNRGTDTQYF.

The chain has TRBV20-1 and TRBJ1-4, with a weak D call TRBD1 (5 bases). Germline V gene data show CDR1 as DFQATT and CDR2 as SNEGSKA (reference sequence). The V and J ends lost 3 bases and 2 bases respectively, with 10 bases between them. The CDR3 extends over 14 amino acids. DNA of the CDR3: TGCAGTGCTAGTCAGGGCTCGACTAATGAAAAACTGTTTTTT. Its translation is CSASQGSTNEKLFF.

The chain recombines TRBV5-8 with TRBJ1-4; D call uncertain. The germline gives CDR1 SGHTS, CDR2 YDEGEE. Trimming removed 9 bases from V and 3 bases from J, with 12 bases in between. The CDR3 is 13 amino acids. CDR3 nucleotides: TGTGCCACACGAAAGGGAGCTAATGAAAAACTGTTTTTT. Its translation: CATRKGANEKLFF.

This rearrangement joins TRBV6-2 or TRBV6-3 to TRBJ1-2; D might be TRBD1 (5 bases). There are 15 residues in the CDR3. Trimming took off 4 bases at V and 2 bases at J, with 14 bases between the two ends. Germline V lookup: CDR1 MNHEY, CDR2 SVGEGT. In DNA form, the CDR3 reads TGTGCCAGCAGTTCCTGGGCCCAGGGAAACTATGGCTACACCTTC. This sequence encodes CASSSWAQGNYGYTF.

The chain has TRBV28 and TRBJ1-1; weak D call: TRBD1 (5 bases). This CDR3 is built from 17 residues. The germline CDR1 and CDR2 sequences are MDHEN and SYDVKM. V was pared by 0 bases and J by 4 bases, with 18 bases between. The CDR3: CASSLWVSGGRGTEAFF. CDR3 nucleotides: TGTGCCAGCAGTTTATGGGTGTCGGGGGGTCGGGGCACTGAAGCTTTCTTT. The variable domain in full, with the rest retrieved from reference TRBV28 and TRBJ1-1, is DVKVTQSSRYLVKRTGEKVFLECVQDMDHENMFWYRQDPGLGLRLIYFSYDVKMKEKGDIPEGYSVSREKKERFSLILESASTNQTSMYLCASSLWVSGGRGTEAFFGQGTRLTVV.